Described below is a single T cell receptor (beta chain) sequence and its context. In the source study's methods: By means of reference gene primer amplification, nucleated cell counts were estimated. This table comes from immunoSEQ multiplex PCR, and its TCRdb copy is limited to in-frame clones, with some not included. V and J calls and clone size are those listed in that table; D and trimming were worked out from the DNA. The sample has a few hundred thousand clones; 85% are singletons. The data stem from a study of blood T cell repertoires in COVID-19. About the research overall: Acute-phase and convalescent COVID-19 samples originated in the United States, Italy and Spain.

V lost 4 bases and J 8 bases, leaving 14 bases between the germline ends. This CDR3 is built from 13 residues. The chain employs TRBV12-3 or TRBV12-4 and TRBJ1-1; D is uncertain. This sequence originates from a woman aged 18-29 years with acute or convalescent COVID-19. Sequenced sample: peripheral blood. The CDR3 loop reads CASSSGGNGEAFF. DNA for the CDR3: TGTGCCAGCAGTTCCGGAGGTAATGGGGAAGCTTTCTTT.